This TCR beta chain emerged from a study of blood T cell repertoires in COVID-19. Study-level background: PBMCs, B-cell-depleted T cells, or T cells were the source of the cDNA or gDNA that made up the material.

The ends lost 4 bases at V and 1 base at J; junction bases unmatched: 9. CDR1 is LGHNA and CDR2 is YNFKEQ in the germline V gene. The CDR3 sequence is 17 residues long. As processed by the authors: Estimation of nucleated cell counts was performed using reference gene primer amplification. Repertoires were generated with immunoSEQ multiplex PCR, while TCRdb's copy carries only in-frame clones and drops some. The V and J calls and clone size are taken from that table; D and trimming were inferred from the DNA. The table includes about 400,000 clones, nearly 90% detected once. In assigning cohorts, the study relied on participant-reported clinical history.

The origin of this receptor is a woman in her thirties or forties with acute COVID-19. The specimen was PBMCs or T cells enriched from blood (not recorded which). The J gene is TRBJ2-5, the V gene TRBV4-2; 10 nucleotides align to TRBD2. The CDR3 is CASSPRLAGGSQETQYF. CDR3 DNA sequence: TGTGCCAGCAGCCCCAGGTTAGCGGGGGGCTCCCAAGAGACCCAGTACTTC.